These 27 T cell receptor beta chains came from one sample sequenced in a study of CD8+CD57+ T cells in acquired aplastic anemia listed by TCRdb under 2018. The patients picked for sequencing were ones in whom flow cytometry had shown an expansion of CD8+CD57+ cells. These reads were obtained on an Illumina HiSeq 2000. Genomic DNA was used as template for profiling of TCR beta VDJ combinations and CDR3 sequences. TCRdb ran its own pipeline on the public reads, namely fastp trimming at Q25 and MiXCR clone calling, and kept in-frame beta chains. Merged by CDR3 protein, the rows form single entries marked with the most common genes and DNA. This sample gives about 200,000 distinct CDR3 sequences in total; over 55% of them show up just once. The leading ten clones occupy 58% of the sample. Material: sorted CD4+, CD8+, or CD8+CD57+ T cells (not recorded which) from PBMCs. These receptors all come from a human donor with aplastic anemia.

On this clonotype: A read error may be the cause here, since a much bigger clone is one base away. The chain uses TRBV11-2 and TRBJ2-2; D is possibly TRBD2 (5 bases). This CDR3 comprises 13 residues. CDR1 and CDR2 (germline): SGHAT, FQNNGV. CDR3 protein: CASSLMNTGEMFF. CDR3 coding DNA: TGTGCCAGCAGCTTGATGAACACCGGGGAGATGTTTTTT.

V and J are TRBV15 and TRBJ1-3; D not certain. This CDR3 has 14 residues. The germline CDR1 and CDR2 sequences are LNHNV and YYDKDF (reference sequence). V was clipped by 0 bases and J by 1 base, with 4 bases between them. The CDR3 protein is CATSRDQSGNTIYF. The CDR3 DNA is TGTGCCACCAGCAGAGATCAATCTGGAAACACCATATATTTT. The complete variable domain, with remaining parts taken from reference TRBV15 and TRBJ1-3, reads DAMVIQNPRYQVTQFGKPVTLSCSQTLNHNVMYWYQQKSSQAPKLLFHYYDKDFNNEADTPDNFQSRRPNTSFCFLDIRSPGLGDTAMYLCATSRDQSGNTIYFGEGSWLTVV.

This clonotype has at least ten counts. V is TRBV10-1 and J is TRBJ2-1, with D tentatively TRBD2 (6 bases). From germline, CDR1 is WNHNN and CDR2 SYGVQD (reference sequence). With 3 bases removed from V and 0 bases from J, the gap between germline ends came to 9 bases. This CDR3 region has 15 residues. The DNA of the CDR3 is TGCGCCAGCAGTGATCCCGGGAGCTCCTACAATGAGCAGTTCTTC. Residues: CASSDPGSSYNEQFF.

The sample holds a few counts of this clonotype. A much more abundant neighbour one base away suggests this may be a read error. CDR3 in DNA: TGCGCCAGCAGCTTGGGCCCCCGGGACAGGGGGCTATTCGAGCAGTACTTC. The encoded protein is CASSLGPRDRGLFEQYF. The chain links TRBV5-1 to TRBJ2-7; 12 positions agree with TRBD1. The germline CDR1 and CDR2 sequences are SGHRS and YFSETQ. The CDR3 extends over 17 amino acids. The junction had 10 bases not matched to a gene; V was cut back by 0 bases and J by 6 bases.

The chain carries TRBV7-3 and TRBJ2-3; a weak D match, TRBD2 (7 bases). CDR1 is SGHTA and CDR2 is FQGTGA in the germline V gene. The CDR3 is made up of 18 amino acids. The V end lost 4 bases, the J end lost 0 bases, and 20 bases lay between the germline ends. The CDR3 DNA is TGTGCCAGCAGCTCCATCTCCGGGGGGCCTTACAGCACAGATACGCAGTATTTT. Protein product: CASSSISGGPYSTDTQYF.

In its sample, this clonotype was seen many times. The chain uses TRBV24-1 and TRBJ2-1; D ambiguous. CDR1 is KGHDR and CDR2 is SFDVKD in the germline V gene. V was cut by 1 base and J by 6 bases, with 12 bases left in between. The CDR3 is made up of 15 amino acids. CDR3 sequence: CATSDFGSSPNEQFF. The DNA for the CDR3 is TGTGCCACCAGTGATTTTGGTAGTTCGCCCAATGAGCAGTTCTTC.

The chain recombines TRBV4-2 with TRBJ1-2; 10 bases align to TRBD1. J lost 6 bases, V lost 0 bases, and 4 bases had no gene match. The CDR3 has 15 amino acids. Per the germline V gene, CDR1 is LGHNA and CDR2 is YNFKEQ. CDR3 sequence: CASSQERQGANGYTF. The CDR3 DNA reads as TGTGCCAGCAGCCAAGAAAGACAGGGGGCAAATGGCTACACCTTC.

V is TRBV20-1 and J is TRBJ1-6; 7 positions agree with TRBD1. The CDR3 is 12 residues long. CDR1 is DFQATT, CDR2 SNEGSKA, per germline (reference sequence). V lost 3 bases, J lost 7 bases, and 0 bases stayed unmatched. The chain's CDR3 is CSARTGNSPLHF. CDR3 sequence (DNA): TGCAGTGCTAGGACAGGGAATTCACCCCTCCACTTT.

This chain connects TRBV5-1 to TRBJ1-3; no clear D. The CDR3 spans 17 residues. Per the germline V gene, CDR1 is SGHRS and CDR2 is YFSETQ. V dropped 4 bases and J dropped 0 bases, with 17 bases sitting between them. The CDR3 is CASSGEKFRNSGNTIYF. CDR3 nucleotides: TGCGCCAGCAGCGGTGAGAAGTTTAGGAACTCTGGAAACACCATATATTTT.

The chain links TRBV5-6 to TRBJ1-1; no clear D gene. V shed 0 bases and J shed 4 bases, with 10 bases lying between them. CDR1 is SGHDT, CDR2 YYEEEE, per germline. The CDR3 contains 14 residues. DNA of the CDR3: TGTGCCAGCAGCTTGGCGGTGGTGGGCACTGAAGCTTTCTTT. Its translation: CASSLAVVGTEAFF.

There are many counts of this clonotype. The V and J genes are TRBV5-6 and TRBJ2-7; weak D call: TRBD1 (6 bases). CDR3 length: 17 amino acids. The germline CDR1 and CDR2 sequences are SGHDT and YYEEEE. V dropped 4 bases and J dropped 2 bases, with 22 bases sitting between them. This CDR3 is CASSTLSRQEITYEQYF. The CDR3 coding sequence is TGTGCCAGCAGCACCCTAAGCCGACAGGAAATTACCTACGAGCAGTACTTC. Combining the CDR3 with reference TRBV5-6 and TRBJ2-7 gives the whole variable domain DAGVTQSPTHLIKTRGQQVTLRCSPKSGHDTVSWYQQALGQGPQFIFQYYEEEERQRGNFPDRFSGHQFPNYSSELNVNALLLGDSALYLCASSTLSRQEITYEQYFGPGTRLTVT.

The chain recombines TRBV15 with TRBJ2-5; D perhaps matches TRBD2 (7 bases). The CDR3 consists of 17 residues. Deletions cut 1 base from V and 4 bases from J, with 19 bases between. From germline, CDR1 is LNHNV and CDR2 YYDKDF (reference sequence). The DNA for the CDR3 is TGTGCCACCAGCAGAGTGGGGGTAGGGGGGGGCGGAGAGACCCAGTACTTC. Its protein product is CATSRVGVGGGGETQYF.

This clonotype was picked up a small number of times. This chain links TRBV10-3 with TRBJ2-7; D not certain. The CDR3 totals 17 residues. Trimming left V 0 bases short and J 3 bases short, with 18 bases between. Germline V gene lookup returns CDR1 ENHRY and CDR2 SYGVKD. The CDR3 is CAISESYGTAEDYEQYF. CDR3 bases: TGTGCCATCAGTGAGTCTTACGGCACCGCCGAGGACTACGAGCAGTACTTC.

V is TRBV15 and J is TRBJ1-1; D ambiguous. This CDR3 is 13 amino acids long. Germline values: CDR1 LNHNV, CDR2 YYDKDF (reference sequence). V lost 1 base to trimming and J lost 5 bases, with 8 bases between them. CDR3 protein: CATSRGGRTEAFF. The DNA of the CDR3 is TGTGCCACCAGCAGAGGGGGTCGTACTGAAGCTTTCTTT.

This chain uses TRBV19 with TRBJ1-6; TRBD1 aligns across 12 bases. The CDR3 runs to 17 residues. The ends lost 0 bases at V and 7 bases at J; junction bases unmatched: 4. Germline V gene data show CDR1 as LNHDA and CDR2 as SQIVND (reference sequence). The CDR3 loop is CASSIEGQGAKNSPLHF. For the CDR3, the DNA is TGTGCCAGTAGTATAGAGGGACAGGGGGCGAAAAATTCACCCCTCCACTTT.

CDR3 region: CASSPSGGAHNEQFF. As DNA, the CDR3 is TGTGCCAGCAGCCCAAGCGGGGGGGCTCACAATGAGCAGTTCTTC. The chain uses TRBV7-3 and TRBJ2-1; TRBD2 agrees at 10 bases. The CDR3 loop spans 15 amino acids. The germline CDR1 and CDR2 sequences are SGHTA and FQGTGA. V lost 5 bases, J lost 5 bases, and 6 bases stayed unmatched.

V and J are TRBV5-1 and TRBJ1-4; D gene unclear. V was shortened by 0 bases and J by 0 bases, with 6 bases between the two germline ends. Germline CDR1 SGHRS, CDR2 YFSETQ. This CDR3 is 15 amino acids long. The CDR3: CASSLETATNEKLFF. The CDR3 DNA sequence: TGCGCCAGCAGCTTGGAAACAGCAACTAATGAAAAACTGTTTTTT.

V and J are TRBV5-1 and TRBJ1-2; weak D call: TRBD1 (6 bases). The CDR3 consists of 12 residues. Germline CDR1 and CDR2: SGHRS and YFSETQ. The V and J ends lost 3 bases and 6 bases respectively, with 9 bases between them. As DNA, the CDR3 is TGCGCCAGCAGCTGGTCAGGGGATGGCTACACCTTC. Protein: CASSWSGDGYTF.

This clonotype has a handful of counts. CDR3 DNA: TGTGCCAGCAGCGTAGGGGAACAGGCCACCTACGAGCAGTACTTC. It encodes CASSVGEQATYEQYF. The chain couples TRBV9 to TRBJ2-7; TRBD1 might be the D (5 bases). This CDR3 contains 15 residues. Germline CDR1 reads SGDLS; CDR2 reads YYNGEE. The V end lost 0 bases, the J end lost 2 bases, and 12 bases lay between the germline ends.

This sequence joins TRBV7-2 and TRBJ1-1; D unresolved. Trimming removed 1 base at V and 4 bases at J, with 7 bases between. Germline CDR1 and CDR2: SGHTA and FQGNSA. The CDR3 is made up of 13 amino acids. The CDR3 coding sequence is TGTGCCAGCAGCTTAGGGAGTGGCACTGAAGCTTTCTTT. It translates to CASSLGSGTEAFF.

The CDR3 DNA is TGTGCCAGCAGCTTCATTTCAGCGGGAGGCAACAATGAGCAGTTCTTC. It codes for CASSFISAGGNNEQFF. The rearrangement joins TRBV5-6 to TRBJ2-1, with 9 bases matching TRBD2. This CDR3 contains 16 residues. With V trimmed by 2 bases and J by 5 bases, 8 bases remained unmatched. CDR1 and CDR2 from the germline V gene are SGHDT and YYEEEE.

This clonotype was counted many times. The chain carries TRBV6-5 and TRBJ2-5; tentative D call: TRBD2 (5 bases). Germline loops: CDR1 MNHEY, CDR2 SVGAGI. There are 15 residues in the CDR3. Deletions cut 4 bases from V and 5 bases from J, with 17 bases between. This CDR3 is CASSFSRGVGETQYF. For the CDR3, the DNA is TGTGCCAGCAGTTTCAGCCGGGGAGTTGGGGAGACCCAGTACTTC.

A note on this clonotype: An end of the junction differs from the germline gene, which may be a read error. The chain employs TRBV10-3 and TRBJ2-5; TRBD2 is a possible D gene (5 bases). The CDR3 consists of 17 residues. Germline CDR1 is ENHRY and CDR2 is SYGVKD. The DNA for the CDR3 is TGTGCCAGCAGTTACGGGGAACAAGGATACGTCGCAGAGACCCAGTACTTC. It specifies CASSYGEQGYVAETQYF.

The sample holds one count of this clonotype. This sequence joins TRBV15 and TRBJ2-1; D unclear. This CDR3 is 14 amino acids long. The V and J ends lost 0 bases and 6 bases respectively, with 9 bases between them. Germline values: CDR1 LNHNV, CDR2 YYDKDF (reference sequence). The CDR3 nucleotides are TGTGCCACCAGCAGAGAGGGATCATTCAATGAGCAGTTCTTC. Encoded protein: CATSREGSFNEQFF. The whole variable domain, filled in from reference TRBV15 and TRBJ2-1, reads DAMVIQNPRYQVTQFGKPVTLSCSQTLNHNVMYWYQQKSSQAPKLLFHYYDKDFNNEADTPDNFQSRRPNTSFCFLDIRSPGLGDTAMYLCATSREGSFNEQFFGPGTRLTVL.

This clonotype was observed a handful of times. The genes are TRBV29-1 and TRBJ1-4; TRBD1 matches 9 bases. The CDR3 sequence is 13 residues long. J was trimmed by 7 bases and V by 5 bases; bases with no gene match: 5. CDR1 is SQVTM and CDR2 is ANQGSEA in the germline V gene. The CDR3 sequence is CSVYGQGSEKLFF. The CDR3 DNA reads TGCAGCGTTTACGGACAGGGGTCTGAAAAACTGTTTTTT.

The genes are TRBV14 and TRBJ2-3; D perhaps matches TRBD2 (6 bases). CDR1 is SGHDN, CDR2 FVKESK, per germline. This CDR3 is 16 amino acids long. Trimming pared 0 bases from V and 0 bases from J, leaving 10 bases between. The CDR3 sequence is CASSQDSGFSTDTQYF. The CDR3 region has the DNA TGTGCCAGCAGCCAAGATAGCGGTTTTAGCACAGATACGCAGTATTTT.

In its sample, this clonotype was seen a few times. CDR3 nucleotide sequence: TGCGCCAGCAGCCAAGATCAGGGCAGCCGCTCCTACGAGCAGTACTTC. Its protein is CASSQDQGSRSYEQYF. V gene TRBV4-1 combines with J gene TRBJ2-7; tentative D call: TRBD1 (5 bases). This CDR3 has 16 residues. From germline, CDR1 is MGHRA and CDR2 YSYEKL. Trimming shortened V by 0 bases and J by 0 bases, and 12 bases separated the two germline ends.